This T cell receptor beta chain derives from a study of glioma-infiltrating T cells after dendritic cell vaccination. Study-level background: Treatment, given 2003 to 2012, was autologous tumor lysate-pulsed dendritic cell vaccination.

This CDR3 comprises 14 residues. Looked up from germline, CDR1 is SNHLY and CDR2 is FYNNEI. V lost 3 bases and J lost 3, with 11 bases in between. The PCR used 60 V beta and 13 J beta primers. Profiled with immunoSEQ multiplex PCR; TCRdb holds only in-frame clones, not every one. The sample holds about 92,000 clones, approximately 84% seen once. Sequencing used blood, obtained before dendritic cell vaccination. The chain carries TRBV2 and TRBJ1-1, with D possibly TRBD1 on 5 matching bases. This clonotype was obtained from a human donor with glioblastoma. The CDR3 coding sequence is TGTGCCAGCAGTGACTTGACAGCATACACTGAAGCTTTCTTT. Residues: CASSDLTAYTEAFF.